Reported below is one T cell receptor beta chain. Its specificity is unknown. This record comes from a study of cytomegalovirus exposure and HLA in healthy donors. Regarding the study as a whole: The study listed approximately 170 cytomegalovirus-associated TCR beta chains.

The germline CDR1 and CDR2 sequences are MNHEY and SVGAGI. Trimming at V came to 4 bases and at J to 3 bases, leaving 5 bases not matched to a gene. This CDR3 is 14 amino acids long. TCRdb's table, derived via immunoSEQ multiplex PCR, lists solely in-frame clones and lacks some. The sample shows around 300,000 clones, around 86% of them seen only once. The sequence derives from a woman aged 18-35 years in good health and CMV-seronegative. The chain has TRBV6-5 and TRBJ1-2; 7 nucleotides agree with TRBD1. The source material was PBMCs. The CDR3 region is CASSSRQGHYGYTF. CDR3 sequence (DNA): TGTGCCAGCAGTTCGCGACAGGGCCACTATGGCTACACCTTC.